These 5 T cell receptor beta chains were all obtained from the same sample, sequenced in a study of blood T cells in healthy people across ages. Together with a sample-barcoded 5' primer, a J-beta primer mix was included in a second PCR lasting about 7 to 11 cycles. TCRdb recomputed calls from the 5' RACE reads with MiXCR, one row per CDR3 protein. The sample has over a million distinct CDR3 sequences, about 40% seen once; the top ten hold 7% to 9%. The source material was blood. The receptors stem from a young woman in good health.

This clonotype was recorded a few times. The chain has TRBV7-8 and TRBJ2-1; D uncertain. Germline CDR1 reads SGHVS; CDR2 reads FQNEAQ. CDR3 length: 15 residues. Trimming took off 5 bases at V and 8 bases at J, with 19 bases between the two ends. The CDR3: CASSRSHKANDEQFF. The CDR3 bases are TGTGCCAGCAGCAGAAGTCACAAGGCTAACGATGAGCAGTTCTTC.

This chain uses TRBV28 with TRBJ2-7; D gene ambiguous. V was shortened by 5 bases and J by 1 base, with 18 bases between the two germline ends. The germline V gene encodes CDR1 MDHEN and CDR2 SYDVKM. CDR3 size: 16 residues. CDR3 loop: CASSPLEWPESYEQYF. Here the CDR3 DNA reads TGTGCCAGCAGTCCCCTCGAATGGCCCGAGTCCTACGAGCAGTACTTC.

In DNA form, the CDR3 reads TGCAGTGCTAGACGCCTAGCGGGAGGGCCGTCCTACAATGAGCAGTTCTTC. Amino acid sequence: CSARRLAGGPSYNEQFF. This chain links TRBV20-1 with TRBJ2-1, with 12 bases lining up with TRBD2. The V gene's germline CDR1 is DFQATT and CDR2 SNEGSKA (reference sequence). This CDR3 contains 17 residues. With V trimmed by 2 bases and J by 1 base, 6 bases remained unmatched.

This chain connects TRBV5-1 to TRBJ2-1; D gene unclear. The CDR3 is 14 residues long. V was clipped by 5 bases and J by 9 bases, with 18 bases between them. Per germline, CDR1 SGHRS and CDR2 YFSETQ. The CDR3 DNA sequence: TGCGCCAGCAGAGTAGAAACGTCAGCGTCTGAGCAGTTCTTC. Translated: CASRVETSASEQFF.

This clonotype has more than one count but fewer than ten. This sequence joins TRBV4-1 and TRBJ2-1; TRBD2 matches at 8 bases. The CDR3 is 16 residues long. Per germline, CDR1 MGHRA and CDR2 YSYEKL. Unmatched junction bases numbered 12, after V lost 4 bases and J lost 7 bases. CDR3: CASSPPALAEKNEQFF. CDR3 bases: TGCGCCAGCAGCCCGCCCGCACTAGCGGAAAAAAATGAGCAGTTCTTC.